What follows is one TCR beta chain and its context. The antigen is not known. The observed sequence ends 3 residues before the CDR3 terminus, with the missing tail filled in from the germline J gene. Other DNA sequences in this specimen translate into the identical CDR3. CDR1 and CDR2 from the germline V gene are SNHLY and FYNNEI. V was pared by 7 bases and J by 6 bases, with 11 bases of the junction left unmatched. The CDR3 is 15 residues long. This sample is part of a study of T cells in women clearing cervical HPV infection. The study, taken as a whole, reports: TRBV6-7 relative abundance averaged approximately 0.1% in cases and 0.15% to 0.2% in controls.

Sequenced by immunoSEQ multiplex PCR; TCRdb stores in-frame clones only, minus some. The sample totals around 35,000 clones. HPV was found by MY09/MY11 PCR and dot-blot genotyping. The sequenced material came from blood buffy coat. This TCR was sampled from a woman aged 18 to 69 with a cervical HPV16 infection that either progressed to CIN3+ or cleared (not recorded which). The chain recombines TRBV2 with TRBJ2-3; TRBD2 matches at 9 bases. The sequenced part of the CDR3 DNA is TGTGCCAGCACGGTTGATGCGGGAGGGCAGGATACG. Translated, it gives CASTVDAGGQDT. From start to end, the CDR3 is CASTVDAGGQDTQYF. The full variable domain, rest sourced from reference TRBV2 and TRBJ2-3, is EPEVTQTPSHQVTQMGQEVILRCVPISNHLYFYWYRQILGQKVEFLVSFYNNEISEKSEIFDDQFSVERPDGSNFTLKIRSTKLEDSAMYFCASTVDAGGQDTQYFGPGTRLTVL.